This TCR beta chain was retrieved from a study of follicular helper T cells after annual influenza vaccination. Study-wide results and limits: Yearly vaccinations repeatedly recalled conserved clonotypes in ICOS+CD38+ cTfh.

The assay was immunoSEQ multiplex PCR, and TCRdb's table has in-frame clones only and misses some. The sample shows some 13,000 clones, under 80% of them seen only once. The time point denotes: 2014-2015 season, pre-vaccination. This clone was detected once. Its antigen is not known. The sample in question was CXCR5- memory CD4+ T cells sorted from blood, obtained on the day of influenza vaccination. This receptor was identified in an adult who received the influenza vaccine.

The CDR3, as DNA: TGCGCCAGCAGCGCGGGACTAGCGGGGGGTTTAGAGACCCAGTACTTC. It codes for CASSAGLAGGLETQYF. The V call is TRBV5-1, the J call TRBJ2-5; 15 bases map to TRBD2. The CDR3 is made up of 16 amino acids. The V and J ends lost 4 bases and 4 bases, in that order; junction bases with no gene match: 5. The germline gives CDR1 SGHRS, CDR2 YFSETQ.